This TCR beta chain was recorded in a study of blood T cells in healthy people across ages. Study-level points and caveats: In the absence of known donor CMV status, changes in expanded clonotypes were possibly confounded. Across the age range, TCR beta diversity per million T cells fell in a roughly linear way.

A word on this clonotype: Antigen unknown.

The V and J ends lost 1 base and 10 bases respectively, with 14 bases between them. The CDR3 extends over 13 amino acids. CDR1 and CDR2 from the germline V gene are SGHTA and FQGNSA. The authors ran a second PCR of about 6 to 11 cycles using a sample-barcoded 5' primer and a J-beta primer mix. Using its own MiXCR run on the 5' RACE reads, TCRdb lists one record per CDR3 protein. The table includes more than 700,000 distinct CDR3 sequences, 53% detected once. Each of the donors had 9 to 10 milliliters of peripheral blood drawn into EDTA-treated Vacutainer tubes. The sample taken for sequencing was blood. The chain carries TRBV7-2 and TRBJ2-7; unclear D gene. The source of this sequence is a man aged 80 or over in good health. The DNA of the CDR3 is TGTGCCAGCAGCTTAGGGTCCTTGGGGTCCCAGTACTTC. Amino acids: CASSLGSLGSQYF.